Listed below are T cell receptor beta chains from one sample, sequenced in a study of T cell changes during pregnancy in multiple sclerosis. Only in-frame clones appear in the TCRdb table, and some are missing; sequencing was by immunoSEQ multiplex PCR. The data contain about 70,000 clones, around 90% of them singletons. The sequencing here drew on peripheral blood, taken in the first trimester of pregnancy. These receptors all stem from a female donor with multiple sclerosis, enrolled in a pregnancy study. The CDR3 runs from the conserved cysteine through the conserved F or W. D genes are given only for firm matches. Clone size appears in some rows only: once, few, many, or a class for an expanded clone.

>TRBD2|TRBJ2-7|NA|TRBV5-1
CASSLDTSGSYEQYF
TGCGCCAGCAGCTTGGATACTAGCGGATCGTACGAGCAGTACTTC
>NA|TRBJ2-1|NA|TRBV5-1
CASSRDTFSYNEQFF
TGCGCCAGCAGCCGGGATACATTTTCCTACAATGAGCAGTTCTTC
>NA|TRBJ2-2|few|TRBV5-1
CASSLAGGELFF
TGCGCCAGCAGCTTGGCCGGCGGGGAGCTGTTTTTT
>NA|TRBJ1-2|NA|TRBV6-5
CASSLRTENGYTF
TGTGCCAGCAGTTTAAGGACAGAAAATGGCTACACCTTC
>TRBD1|TRBJ2-1|NA|TRBV2
CASSDRGLDEQFF
TGTGCCAGCAGTGACAGGGGGCTAGATGAGCAGTTCTTC
>TRBD2|TRBJ2-5|NA|TRBV4-2
CASSQDLPAGFGLQETQYF
TGTGCCAGCAGCCAAGATCTCCCAGCGGGGTTCGGCCTACAAGAGACCCAGTACTTC
>NA|TRBJ2-4|NA|TRBV5-1
CASSLWGQADIQYF
TGCGCCAGCAGCTTGTGGGGGCAAGCGGACATTCAGTACTTC
>TRBD1|TRBJ1-2|NA|TRBV27
CASSLSGGLGYTF
TGTGCCAGCAGTTTGTCAGGGGGGCTAGGCTACACCTTC
>NA|TRBJ2-7|NA|TRBV7-3
CASSPRGGSSYEQYF
TGTGCCAGCAGCCCCCGTGGCGGTAGCTCCTACGAGCAGTACTTC
>NA|TRBJ2-7|NA|TRBV5-1
CASSLATGRGSGEQYF
TGCGCCAGCAGCTTGGCCACAGGGAGAGGTTCAGGCGAGCAGTACTTC
>NA|TRBJ1-3|NA|TRBV4-1
CASSQDKGGGNTIYF
TGCGCCAGCAGCCAAGACAAGGGAGGTGGAAACACCATATATTTT
>TRBD1|TRBJ2-7|NA|TRBV25-1
CASSDDRDYEQYF
TGTGCCAGCAGTGATGACAGGGACTACGAGCAGTACTTC
>NA|TRBJ2-7|once|TRBV28
CASSIGTVSSYEQYF
TGTGCCAGCAGTATCGGGACTGTGAGCTCCTACGAGCAGTACTTC
>TRBD2|TRBJ2-1|NA|TRBV30
CAWSLHRTSVGNEQFF
TGTGCCTGGAGTTTGCACCGGACTAGCGTGGGGAATGAGCAGTTCTTC
>NA|TRBJ1-1|NA|TRBV18
CASSPAGNTEAFF
TGTGCCAGCTCACCAGCGGGGAACACTGAAGCTTTCTTT
>NA|TRBJ1-5|few|TRBV2
CASRIGGNQPQHF
TGTGCCAGCAGGATCGGCGGAAATCAGCCCCAGCATTTT
>NA|TRBJ1-4|NA|TRBV2
CASSESGRGREKLFF
TGTGCCAGCAGTGAATCGGGGAGAGGACGTGAAAAACTGTTTTTT
>NA|TRBJ2-7|once|TRBV18
CASSPKGIEQYF
TGTGCCAGCTCACCAAAGGGGATCGAGCAGTACTTC
>NA|TRBJ2-2|NA|TRBV6-5
CASSRGTGTGELFF
TGTGCCAGCTCAAGGGGGACGGGCACCGGGGAGCTGTTTTTT
>TRBD1|TRBJ2-5|NA|TRBV5-4
CASSYGTGVAQETQYF
TGTGCCAGCAGCTATGGGACAGGGGTGGCCCAAGAGACCCAGTACTTC
>TRBD1|TRBJ2-7|once|TRBV30
CAWSPQGANYEQYF
TGTGCCTGGAGCCCCCAGGGGGCGAACTACGAGCAGTACTTC
>NA|TRBJ1-3|once|TRBV7-2
CASSLGGSSGGNTIYF
TGTGCCAGCAGCTTAGGCGGGAGCTCAGGAGGAAACACCATATATTTT